This T cell receptor beta chain was sequenced for a study of T-cell memory formation after mild COVID-19. Study results and caveats: Clones that contracted from day 15 to 85 were balanced CD4/CD8, while later expanders leaned CD4+. CD4+ contracting clones were mainly CM and EM; CD8+ ones, EMRA.

TCR alpha and TCR beta cDNA libraries with sample barcodes and UMIs came from 5'RACE using constant-segment primers. TCRdb independently ran MiXCR on the 5' RACE reads; one entry per CDR3 protein. The sample includes 350,000 to 550,000 distinct CDR3 sequences, roughly 18% of them seen just once. The germline gives CDR1 SGDLS, CDR2 YYNGEE. The CDR3 spans 16 residues. V lost 3 bases and J 0 bases, leaving 15 bases between the germline ends. Details on this clonotype: The antigen remains unidentified.

What was sequenced was PBMCs or a T cell subset sorted from them (not recorded which). The chain employs TRBV9 and TRBJ1-2; tentatively, D is TRBD1 (6 bases). This clonotype was sampled from a man aged 18 to 30 who had mild COVID-19 (a few samples of this study predate the infection). Cell type and time point are not known. The CDR3 region has the DNA TGTGCCAGCAGCGAGAGCCGGACAGAAGCTAACTATGGCTACACCTTC. Amino acid sequence: CASSESRTEANYGYTF.